Sequencing of this TCR beta chain was carried out in a study of circulating and synovial CD4+ cells in juvenile arthritis. Overall study results and limits: These repertoires were less diverse than bulk blood CD4 repertoires. Circulating pathogenic-like lymphocytes shared a substantially higher fraction of CDR3 sequences with synovium than bulk blood. CPL versus bulk CD4 samples: T cell genome counts differed by at least an order of magnitude.

CDR3 length equals 13 residues. The V end was cut by 6 bases, the J end by 5 bases, with 14 bases between. CDR1 is MDHEN and CDR2 is SYDVKM in the germline V gene. Comments on this clone: As yet, its antigen is unknown.

Using immunoSEQ multiplex PCR, the repertoire was profiled, and TCRdb retains in-frame clones only, with some absent. This table has about 32,000 clones, 80% to 95% appearing once. Sequencing was done on a sample of CD4+ T cells from blood. This clonotype was obtained from a human donor with juvenile idiopathic arthritis. This sequence joins TRBV28 and TRBJ2-7, with D possibly TRBD1 on 5 matching bases. The CDR3 is CASRPGYIDEQYF. For the CDR3, the DNA is TGTGCCAGCAGGCCAGGGTATATCGACGAGCAGTACTTC.